This TCR beta chain was identified in a study of cytomegalovirus exposure and HLA in healthy donors (dated by TCRdb to 2016 to 2017). As for the study more broadly: An earlier analysis of some 600 of the donors reported 276 Gb of sequence data and 95 million to 140 million unique TCR beta sequences obtained from some 200 million T cells. All discovery cohort repertoires had been generated using a single sequencing platform. Along with the 666-subject first cohort, a separate validation cohort of over a hundred different subjects was used. The later analysis used no new phenotypic data to find candidate immune exposures, relying instead on TCR beta sequences and their occurrence across donors. To predict cytomegalovirus infection status, the study brought together high-throughput TCR immunosequencing, statistical association of individual TCRs with disease status, and machine learning. Because of strong linkage in the cohort, roughly five DR-DQ haplotypes were treated as single units for association and clustering. The study used immunosequencing to profile the T cell repertoires of approximately 630 subjects and linked those repertoires to cytomegalovirus serostatus. The number of typed donors differed by locus: about 629-630 for A, B, C, DRB1 and DQB1; 500 to 550 for DQA1; over 600 for DPA1; and approximately 450 for DPB1. In an earlier analysis of roughly 600 of the donors, high-throughput TCR beta sequencing was used to judge whether each TCR beta V gene segment behaved as functional or pseudogenic. The aim of the study was to test whether cataloging public T cell receptors could identify signatures of past pathogen exposure. On average, around 200,000 unique TCR beta nucleotide sequences were sequenced per donor among several hundred genotyped donors of the cohort, with roughly 18% of those sequences being non-productive. Class I and class II HLA loci were covered by the typing at four-digit resolution. About 300 gigabases of sequencing data and roughly 90 million unique TCR sequences were included in an early release covering roughly 700 HLA-typed donors. Alongside the repertoire data, information on donor age, sex, ethnicity and CMV serostatus was compiled. To study patterns of TCR occurrence, a later analysis re-analyzed previously published TCR beta repertoires from 666 donors and added high-resolution HLA genotyping. Genome-wide SNP genotypes for about 60% of the roughly 670 donors were used in a later genetic analysis, which treated that subset as a discovery cohort. Of the 350 to 450 genotyped donors, 75% to 85% were placed in the genetic ancestry cluster associated with self-reported Caucasian donors.

Measured from the cysteine to the phenylalanine, the CDR3 is 15 residues long. Only the CDR3 portion is preserved as DNA: 45 bases, with reading frame beginning at the first base. The V end loses 6 bases and the J end loses 1 base, and a stretch of 13 bases separates them. Looking up the germline V gene yields CDR1 KGHSH and CDR2 LQKENI. Paper-wide results and their limitations: When HLA alleles, especially DR and DQ, strongly co-occurred, TCR associations were difficult to assign to individual alleles. Correlated functional status among segregating V segments might reflect linkage disequilibrium, but an unknown experimental factor could not be ruled out. The study listed over 150 TCR beta chains as associated with cytomegalovirus. In a later analysis, HLA-associated TCR beta chains were found to be more clonally expanded and to have lower generation probabilities than equally common non-associated chains. Some IMGT-functional V segments, including TRBV6-2 and TRBV6-3, could not be told apart with the 87-base-pair reads, so those segments were excluded. An association between a missense DCLRE1C variant and V-gene and J-gene trimming of TCR beta chains was found in a later genetic analysis and replicated in an independent cohort. A further reported finding was that TCR beta sequences accurately predicted the HLA-A and HLA-B alleles for most subjects in the first cohort. At a false discovery rate of 0.05, a later analysis linked 16,951 TCR beta sequences to specific HLA alleles. CMV serostatus was the only immune exposure information available for the cohort. In a later analysis, several top co-occurrence clusters were reported to appear linked to parvovirus B19, influenza, CMV and Epstein-Barr virus. The earlier analysis of approximately 560 of the donors excluded around 17 rarely observed V segments, including chromosome 9 orphons, because counts were too low. In vitro tests confirmed that a few of the cytomegalovirus-associated TCR beta chains recognize cytomegalovirus antigens. The cohort was sequenced for TCR beta chains only, and without alpha or paired-chain data the features that could be detected were limited. A later genetic analysis reported fewer N-insertions in productive TCRs among donors in an Asian-associated ancestry cluster than the roughly 620-donor mean. In a later analysis, the rate of TCR association differed among HLA loci, with DRB1 alleles having the most associated TCRs and HLA-C alleles having the fewest. In an earlier analysis of about 600 of the donors, most TCR beta V segments appeared in productive rearrangements about 87% or about 30% of the time, broadly matching IMGT annotations. Most TCR sequences were observed very rarely across donors, whereas some public TCRs were present in many individuals. Because HLA typing was unavailable for some donors at each locus, only the typed subset was used in association tests. Roughly uniform sequencing depth across donors was assumed in presence/absence analyses, although this assumption may not hold. In both the original and validation cohorts, the classifier was reported to diagnose cytomegalovirus status with high specificity and sensitivity. It was suggested by the authors that the approach could potentially be generalized to other disease states and immunological phenotypes. Most CMV-associated TCR beta chains appeared to be HLA-restricted in a later analysis, and the HLA associations seemed to be driven largely by CMV exposure. A cluster of highly shared sequence variants was judged likely to represent a technical artifact of the sequencing pipeline.

To note about this clone: Its specific antigen is unknown. Base quality data are lacking; no much larger clone is found one base away.

The receptor library was made with the immunoSEQ multiplex PCR assay. For the multiplex PCR, a mixture combining 60 forward primers for TCR Vbeta segments and 13 reverse primers for TCR Jbeta segments was used. A multiplex PCR assay on genomic DNA amplified the CDR3 region of rearranged TCR beta genes. On the Illumina HiSeq System, the amplified TCR beta libraries were sequenced as 87-base-pair reads. On the authors' methods: A later analysis tallied tens of millions of unique TCR beta chains across the 640 or so repertoires, and 10 million to 11 million of those chains were shared by two or more donors. Raw reads were error-corrected and collapsed into unique sequences with a nearest-neighbor algorithm that merged closely related sequences to remove PCR and sequencing errors. To assign V, D and J gene segments, CDR3 sequences were aligned to IMGT reference sequences. Each retained sequence needed at least a six-nucleotide match to both a V gene segment and a J gene segment. A rearrangement was called productive if the CDR3 had no stop codons and remained in frame with V and J, and every other rearrangement was called non-productive. Following IMGT convention, CDR3 was defined as the stretch from the second conserved V-encoded cysteine up to the conserved J-encoded phenylalanine. In an earlier analysis of 550 to 650 of the donors, sequences lacking an unambiguous match to a single V gene segment were excluded. In an earlier analysis of 587 of the donors, V segments were called functional above 56.7% productive rearrangements and were called segregating when the between-donor standard deviation exceeded 5%. A statistical classification framework was built for diagnosing cytomegalovirus status from the catalog of TCR beta chain sequences. In a later analysis, V and J genes were assigned by comparing TCR nucleotide sequences against IMGT/GENE-DB human TR gene sequences. In a later analysis, CDR3 sequences and most-parsimonious VDJ recombination scenarios were assigned using the TCRdist pipeline. In a later analysis, each TCR beta chain was defined by its CDR3 amino acid sequence together with its V-gene family, and reads lacking a unique V-gene family were excluded. To address suspected cross-contamination and a sequencing artifact, a later analysis removed 450 to 700 highly shared, low-generation-probability nucleotide sequences. In a later analysis, a clonal expansion index was calculated for each public chain from normalized within-repertoire ranks of inferred template counts. Generation probabilities in a later analysis came from a VDJ recombination model fitted to out-of-frame rearrangements, and those results were checked against IGoR. In a later analysis, TCR-TCR, TCR-HLA and TCR-CMV co-occurrence was scored with hypergeometric tests, and a repertoire-size bias correction was applied to TCR pairs. A later analysis estimated false discovery rates by permuting HLA or CMV assignments 20 times. A later analysis grouped co-occurring TCRs with DBSCAN, adding TCRdist sequence similarity when clustering within HLA-allele-positive subsets. Repertoires with fewer than 30,000 or more than 120,000 public chains, plus five repertoires with anomalous nucleotide sharing, were excluded from co-occurrence clustering. TCRdb stores this immuneACCESS table with in-frame sequences only. Part of the clones is absent; in the studies checked, under half of the shortfall reflects unresolved V genes, and no reason is known for the rest. V and J calls and clone size are copied from that table; D and trimming were computed from the DNA. For this sample the table gives approximately 140,000 clones, of which approximately 85% were detected only once. The ten largest clones capture roughly 6.3% of the sample.

The cohort consisted of fewer than 700 healthy bone marrow donors. At the time of sampling, all cohort members were nominally healthy, though unrecorded immune exposures were likely present. The donor was CMV seropositive and was included in the group of 300 or so seropositive cohort members. Each donor provided a peripheral blood sample, and peripheral blood mononuclear cells were used for TCR beta sequencing. The Qiagen DNeasy Blood Extraction Kit was used to extract genomic DNA from the blood cell samples. The material sequenced was PBMCs. The rearrangement joined TRBV18 to TRBJ1-5; the D region possibly corresponds to TRBD1 (6 bases align). This receptor was taken from a man aged 50 to 60 in good health and CMV-seropositive. The sequence in DNA is TGTGCCAGCTCTCCGACAGGATTAAGCAATCAGCCCCAGCATTTT. This translates into CASSPTGLSNQPQHF.